This TCR beta chain was obtained from a study of cytomegalovirus exposure and HLA in healthy donors (dated by TCRdb to between 2016 and 2019). Concerning the study at large: According to an earlier analysis of several hundred of the donors, about 179 million T cells yielded roughly 110 million unique TCR beta sequences and about 280 Gb of sequence data. Around 320 gigabases of sequencing data and 70 million to 85 million unique TCR sequences were included in an early release covering around 600 HLA-typed donors. Of the 350 to 400 genotyped donors, 81% fell in the genetic ancestry cluster associated with self-reported Caucasian donors. The study aimed to test whether cataloging public T cell receptors could reveal signatures of past pathogen exposure. The study used immunosequencing to profile the T cell repertoires of 670 or so subjects and linked those repertoires to cytomegalovirus serostatus. A separate validation cohort of approximately 130 different subjects was used in addition to the 666-subject first cohort. High-throughput TCR immunosequencing, statistical association of individual TCRs with disease status, and machine learning were combined to predict cytomegalovirus infection status. To study patterns of TCR occurrence, a later analysis re-analyzed previously published TCR beta repertoires from 666 donors and added high-resolution HLA genotyping. The later analysis used no new phenotypic data to find candidate immune exposures, relying instead on TCR beta sequences and their occurrence across donors. An earlier analysis of approximately 640 of the donors applied high-throughput TCR beta sequencing to assess whether each TCR beta V gene segment acted as functional or pseudogenic. Donor age, sex, ethnicity and CMV serostatus were compiled alongside the repertoire data. In a later genetic analysis, genome-wide SNP genotypes for about three fifths of the roughly 670 donors were used, and that subset was treated as a discovery cohort. All discovery cohort repertoires had been generated on a single sequencing platform. Both class I and class II loci were covered by HLA typing, at four-digit resolution. The number of typed donors differed by locus: 629-630 for A, B, C, DRB1 and DQB1; approximately 520 for DQA1; approximately 600 for DPA1; and roughly 450 for DPB1. Four or five DR-DQ haplotypes were handled as single units for association and clustering because linkage in the cohort was strong. Across 300 to 400 genotyped donors of the cohort, an average of approximately 240,000 unique TCR beta nucleotide sequences per donor were sequenced, and roughly 17% of those sequences were non-productive.

The method was the immunoSEQ multiplex PCR assay. The multiplex PCR relied on a mix of 60 forward primers for TCR Vbeta segments and 13 reverse primers for TCR Jbeta segments. The CDR3 region of rearranged TCR beta genes was amplified from genomic DNA with a multiplex PCR assay. The amplified TCR beta libraries were sequenced on the Illumina HiSeq System as 87-base-pair reads. The source study handled its data this way. A later analysis tallied about 77 million unique TCR beta chains across the 650 to 750 repertoires, and approximately 9.9 million of those chains were shared by two or more donors. To remove PCR and sequencing errors, raw reads were error-corrected and collapsed into unique sequences using a nearest-neighbor algorithm that merged closely related sequences. CDR3 sequences were aligned to IMGT reference sequences to assign V, D and J gene segments. For a sequence to be retained, at least a six-nucleotide match to both a V gene segment and a J gene segment was required. Rearrangements were called productive when the CDR3 lacked stop codons and stayed in frame with V and J; all others were non-productive. CDR3 was defined by IMGT convention, running from the second conserved V-encoded cysteine to the conserved J-encoded phenylalanine. The earlier analysis of more than 450 of the donors excluded sequences that lacked an unambiguous match to a single V gene segment. An earlier analysis of a few hundred of the donors called V segments functional above 56.7% productive rearrangements and segregating when the between-donor standard deviation exceeded 5%. To diagnose cytomegalovirus status from the catalog of TCR beta chain sequences, a statistical classification framework was built. In a later analysis, V and J genes were assigned by comparing TCR nucleotide sequences against IMGT/GENE-DB human TR gene sequences. The TCRdist pipeline was used in a later analysis to assign CDR3 sequences and most-parsimonious VDJ recombination scenarios. In a later analysis, every TCR beta chain was defined by the combination of its CDR3 amino acid sequence and its V-gene family, and reads without a unique V-gene family were dropped. To address suspected cross-contamination and a sequencing artifact, a later analysis removed roughly 640 highly shared, low-generation-probability nucleotide sequences. A later analysis calculated a clonal expansion index for each public chain from normalized within-repertoire ranks of inferred template counts. In a later analysis, generation probabilities were computed with a VDJ recombination model fitted to out-of-frame rearrangements, and the resulting probabilities were checked against IGoR. In a later analysis, hypergeometric tests were used to score TCR-TCR, TCR-HLA and TCR-CMV co-occurrence, with a repertoire-size bias correction applied to TCR pairs. In a later analysis, false discovery rates were estimated by permuting HLA or CMV assignments 20 times. In a later analysis, co-occurring TCRs were grouped using DBSCAN, with TCRdist sequence similarity added in when clustering inside HLA-allele-positive subsets. Repertoires with fewer than 30,000 or more than 120,000 public chains were left out of co-occurrence clustering, as were five repertoires with anomalous nucleotide sharing. TCRdb re-hosts the immuneACCESS table, in-frame sequences only. Its copies lack some clones; in the studies checked, an unresolved V gene accounts for under half of them, and the cause for the rest is not known. Clonal size and the V and J genes are those of that table, whereas D and trimming came from the DNA. Present in this sample are around 190,000 clones, roughly 79% of which were seen just once. The top ten hold approximately 2% of the sample.

In total, about 650 healthy bone marrow donors made up the cohort. At the time of sampling, every cohort member was nominally healthy, though immune exposures that went unrecorded were likely present. The donor tested CMV seronegative, placing the donor among the roughly 400 seronegative members of the cohort. Every donor gave a peripheral blood sample, and the peripheral blood mononuclear cells from that sample were used for TCR beta sequencing. Genomic DNA was extracted from the blood cell samples with the Qiagen DNeasy Blood Extraction Kit. This clone was recorded once. The specificity of this receptor is unknown. No base-level quality is on record; no much larger clone is a single base apart. Broader findings and caveats from the paper: The presence/absence analyses assumed that sequencing depth was roughly uniform across donors, and that assumption may not be true. The earlier analysis of 587 of the donors excluded approximately 17 rarely observed V segments, including chromosome 9 orphons, because counts were too low. A cluster of highly shared sequence variants was judged likely to represent a technical artifact of the sequencing pipeline. A later genetic analysis associated a missense DCLRE1C variant with V-gene and J-gene trimming of TCR beta chains, and an independent cohort replicated the association. In an earlier analysis of about 600 of the donors, most TCR beta V segments appeared in productive rearrangements about 87% or about 30% of the time, broadly matching IMGT annotations. In a later analysis, about 17,000 TCR beta sequences were associated with specific HLA alleles at a false discovery rate of 0.05. According to a later analysis, parvovirus B19, influenza, CMV and Epstein-Barr virus appeared linked to several top co-occurrence clusters. When HLA alleles, especially DR and DQ, strongly co-occurred, TCR associations were difficult to assign to individual alleles. Across donors, most TCR sequences were observed very rarely, whereas some public TCRs were present in many individuals. Most CMV-associated TCR beta chains appeared to be HLA-restricted in a later analysis, and the HLA associations seemed to be driven largely by CMV exposure. A further reported finding was that TCR beta sequences accurately predicted the HLA-A and HLA-B alleles for most subjects in the first cohort. Some IMGT-functional V segments, including TRBV6-2 and TRBV6-3, could not be told apart with the 87-base-pair reads, so those segments were excluded. Only TCR beta chains were sequenced in this cohort, and the absence of alpha or paired-chain data limited detectable features. A few of the identified cytomegalovirus-associated TCR beta chains were confirmed in vitro to be specific for cytomegalovirus antigens. The authors suggested that the approach could potentially be extended to other disease states and immunological phenotypes. Because some donors lacked HLA typing at each locus, the association tests relied only on the typed subset. Cytomegalovirus status was reported to be diagnosed by the classifier with high specificity and sensitivity in both the original and validation cohorts. Compared with the roughly 700-donor mean, donors in an Asian-associated ancestry cluster had fewer N-insertions in productive TCRs, according to a later genetic analysis. Correlated functional status among segregating V segments might reflect linkage disequilibrium, but an unknown experimental factor could not be ruled out. A later analysis found that HLA-associated TCR beta chains were more clonally expanded and had lower generation probabilities than equally common non-associated chains. A later analysis found that TCR association rates varied across HLA loci, with DRB1 alleles showing the most associated TCRs and HLA-C alleles the fewest. A total of roughly 160 TCR beta chains were listed by the study as associated with cytomegalovirus. CMV serostatus was the only immune exposure information available for the cohort.

The CDR3, from cysteine to phenylalanine, totals 15 residues. Only the CDR3 portion is preserved as DNA: 45 bases, with reading frame beginning at the first base. CDR1 and CDR2 were assigned from the germline V gene as SGHAT and FQNNGV. Relative to germline, V is missing 2 bases and J is missing 2 bases, with 3 bases of the junction outside any gene match. This clonotype originated in a young man in good health and CMV-seronegative. The chain was built from TRBV11-2 and TRBJ2-1, and TRBD2 matches 7 of the central bases. Sequencing was carried out using PBMCs. CDR3 reads: CASSLLAGPYNEQFF. The nucleotides read TGTGCCAGCAGCTTATTAGCGGGCCCCTACAATGAGCAGTTCTTC.